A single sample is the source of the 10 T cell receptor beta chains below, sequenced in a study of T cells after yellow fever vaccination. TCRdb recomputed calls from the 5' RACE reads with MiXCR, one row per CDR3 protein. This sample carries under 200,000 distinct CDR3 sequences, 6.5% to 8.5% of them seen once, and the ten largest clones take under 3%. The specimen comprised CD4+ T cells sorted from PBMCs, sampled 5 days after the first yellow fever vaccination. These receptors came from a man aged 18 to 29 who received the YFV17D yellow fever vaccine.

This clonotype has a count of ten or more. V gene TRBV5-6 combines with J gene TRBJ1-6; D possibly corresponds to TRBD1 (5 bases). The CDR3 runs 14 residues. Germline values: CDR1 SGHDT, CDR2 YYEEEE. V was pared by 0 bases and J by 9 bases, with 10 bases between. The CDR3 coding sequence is TGTGCCAGCAGCTTGGGTCTTGGGGGTTCACCCCTCCACTTT. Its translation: CASSLGLGGSPLHF.

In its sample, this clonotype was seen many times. The DNA of the CDR3 is TGTGCCAGCAGCTACGTTGACTGGGATACGCAGTATTTT. Protein product: CASSYVDWDTQYF. This chain joins TRBV7-3 and TRBJ2-3; no definite D call. Trimming stripped 4 bases from V and 6 bases from J, with 11 bases between. The CDR3 contains 13 residues. Germline V lookup: CDR1 SGHTA, CDR2 FQGTGA. Filled out from reference TRBV7-3 and TRBJ2-3, the complete variable domain reads GAGVSQTPSNKVTEKGKYVELRCDPISGHTALYWYRQSLGQGPEFLIYFQGTGAADDSGLPNDRFFAVRPEGSVSTLKIQRTERGDSAVYLCASSYVDWDTQYFGPGTRLTVL.

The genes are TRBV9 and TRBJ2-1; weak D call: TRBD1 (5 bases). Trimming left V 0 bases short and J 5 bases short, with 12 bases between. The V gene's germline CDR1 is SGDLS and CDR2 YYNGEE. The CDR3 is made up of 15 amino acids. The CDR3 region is CASSVVGQINNEQFF. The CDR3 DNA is TGTGCCAGCAGCGTAGTCGGACAAATAAACAATGAGCAGTTCTTC.

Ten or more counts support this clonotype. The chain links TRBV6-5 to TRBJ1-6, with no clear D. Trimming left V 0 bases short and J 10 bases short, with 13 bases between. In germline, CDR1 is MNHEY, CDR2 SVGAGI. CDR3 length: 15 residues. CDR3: CASSYSGLTDSPLHF. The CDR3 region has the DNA TGTGCCAGCAGTTACTCAGGCCTAACGGACTCACCCCTCCACTTT.

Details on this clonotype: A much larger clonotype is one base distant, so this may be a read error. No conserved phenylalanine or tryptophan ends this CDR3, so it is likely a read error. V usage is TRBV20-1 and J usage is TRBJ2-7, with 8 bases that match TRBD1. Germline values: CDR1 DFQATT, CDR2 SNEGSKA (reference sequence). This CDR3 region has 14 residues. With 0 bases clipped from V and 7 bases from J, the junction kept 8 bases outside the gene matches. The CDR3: CSARDYQGAREQYA. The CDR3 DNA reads TGCAGTGCTAGAGATTATCAGGGGGCGAGGGAGCAGTACGCC.

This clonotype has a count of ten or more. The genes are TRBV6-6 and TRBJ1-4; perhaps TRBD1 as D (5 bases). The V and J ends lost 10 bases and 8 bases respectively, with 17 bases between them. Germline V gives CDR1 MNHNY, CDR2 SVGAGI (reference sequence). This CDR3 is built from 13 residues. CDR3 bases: TGTGCCACCGCGGAGAGGGGACGGGAAAAACTGTTTTTT. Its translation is CATAERGREKLFF.

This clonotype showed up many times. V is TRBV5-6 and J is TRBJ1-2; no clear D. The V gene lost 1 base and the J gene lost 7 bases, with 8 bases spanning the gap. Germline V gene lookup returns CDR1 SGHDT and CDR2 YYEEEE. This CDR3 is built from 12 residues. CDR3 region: CASSLWESGYTF. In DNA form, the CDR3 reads TGTGCCAGCAGCTTGTGGGAAAGTGGCTACACCTTC.

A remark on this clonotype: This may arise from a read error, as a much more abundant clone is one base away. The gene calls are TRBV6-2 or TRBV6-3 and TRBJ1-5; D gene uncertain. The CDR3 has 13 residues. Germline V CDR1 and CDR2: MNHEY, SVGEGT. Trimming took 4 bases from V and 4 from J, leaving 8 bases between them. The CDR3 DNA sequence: TGTGCCAGCAGTTTCCTTTGGAATCAGCCCCAGCATTTT. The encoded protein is CASSFLWNQPQHF.

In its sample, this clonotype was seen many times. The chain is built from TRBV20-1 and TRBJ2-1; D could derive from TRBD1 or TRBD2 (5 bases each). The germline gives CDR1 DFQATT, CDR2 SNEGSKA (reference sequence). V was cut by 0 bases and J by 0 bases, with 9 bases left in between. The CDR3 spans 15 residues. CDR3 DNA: TGCAGTGCTAGAGAGCCAGGGAGCTCCTACAATGAGCAGTTCTTC. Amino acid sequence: CSAREPGSSYNEQFF.

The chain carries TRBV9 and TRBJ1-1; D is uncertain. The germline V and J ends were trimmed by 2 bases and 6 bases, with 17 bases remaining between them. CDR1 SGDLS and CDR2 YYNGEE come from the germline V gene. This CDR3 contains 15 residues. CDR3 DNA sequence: TGTGCCAGCAGCGTTTCAGTTGGCAGCCCTTCTGAAGCTTTCTTT. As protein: CASSVSVGSPSEAFF.